This T cell receptor (beta chain) comes out of a study of shared clonotypes between healthy human individuals (dated by TCRdb to 2018 to 2021). About the full investigation: The cohort included a few men and two women between 18 and 49 years of age. For each donor, CD4 naive and CD4 memory were each run on three plates, CD8 naive on two plates, and CD8 memory on one plate. To estimate repertoire size and how much clonotypes are shared between individuals, the study performed deep sequencing of blood TCR repertoires from about 5 healthy adults. Different laboratories and diverse techniques were used to prepare libraries and sequence TCR repertoires, to increase sequencing depth and limit assay-specific biases. Between about 0.8 and 9 billion PBMCs per donor were obtained by leukapheresis. Overall study outcomes, separate from this receptor: Even with the large sequencing depth, rarefaction of the sorted-subset datasets indicated that sequencing was incomplete. Pairwise subsampling led to the expectation that sequencing depth would affect the degree of clonotype sharing among donors. The genetic and exposure-history diversity represented was limited by the small number of donors. Sampling was restricted to blood, and TCR repertoires in tissue are likely to differ from TCR repertoires in blood. Clonotypes shared by all four sorted-subset donors showed higher generation probabilities than non-shared clonotypes. When several donors were compared, the shared fraction of clonotypes was roughly 4.8% for naive CD4, 3.5% for naive CD8, 2% to 2.5% for memory CD4, and 0.35% to 0.4% for memory CD8. Naive subsets generally had larger estimated clonotype richness than memory subsets.

With regard to this clone: Its cognate antigen has yet to be identified. Base qualities are missing; no much larger clone stands one base away. The sample carries other DNA sequences with the same CDR3.

The donors were healthy, HIV-negative adults with no recently reported acute infections or vaccinations. Only Caucasian adults living in Nashville, Tennessee, USA were represented among the donors. CD4+ T cells were enriched by magnetic negative selection, after which naive cells were positively selected on CD45RA and the negative fraction was taken as the memory subset. After blood collection by leukapheresis, PBMCs were isolated using Ficoll-Histopaque density gradient centrifugation and then cryopreserved in the vapor phase of liquid nitrogen. Purity and quantity of every magnetically sorted T cell population were checked by analytical flow cytometry. Genomic DNA was isolated from every sorted fraction and measured by UV absorbance on a Nanodrop 2000c. Using the deep immunoSEQ assay, multiplex PCR amplified TCR CDR3 regions from genomic DNA. Genomic DNA extracted from each cell subset was distributed evenly over all wells of several immunoSEQ 96-well plates, and each plate served as one replicate. For sorted subsets, approximately 0.2 ug of genomic DNA, equivalent to around 31,000 T cell genomes, went into each replicate PCR. Purified libraries were quantified with a Qubit 3.0 fluorometer, sized on a Bioanalyzer 2100, and re-quantified with the KAPA Library Quantification kit. Every immunoSEQ 96-well plate was sequenced on a separate single-read 150-cycle Illumina NextSeq 550 flow cell. The published analysis was carried out like this. Because the immunoSEQ output included only junctional sequences and no quality scores, the filtering could not be the same as the filtering used for full-length reads. Sequences were annotated with PyIR, a Python wrapper for IgBLAST v1.9, and V/J genes and CDR3 were assigned using IMGT germline references. Reads were filtered out if the reads had weak V/J assignments (E-value above 1e-6), no CDR3, stop codons, out-of-frame junctions, or ambiguous translated residues. V3J clonotypes were defined as sequences sharing an identical inferred V gene, J gene, and CDR3 amino acid sequence. To compute the percentage overlap between repertoires, the number of shared unique clonotypes was divided by the size of the smaller repertoire. Repertoire richness was assessed with RTK rarefaction, the Chao1 estimator, and Recon v2.1 estimates of unobserved clonotypes. Generation probabilities for all TCRbeta clonotypes obtained by the gDNA method from a handful of donors were computed using OLGA. TCRdb's version of the immuneACCESS table is confined to in-frame rearrangements and falls short of the full clone set. An unresolved V gene accounts for under half of the shortfall where checked; the remainder is of unknown origin. V and J calls and clone size are copied from that table; D and trimming were computed from the DNA. This sample gives some 2,500,000 clones in total; roughly 93% of them show up just once. In total, the top ten clones hold approximately 0.37% of the sample.

The TCR comes from a man aged 18 to 35 in good health. Some clones in this sample may be carry-over from other donors' samples. The sequencing sample was made of naive CD4+ T cells from PBMCs. The cell subset or site label for this specimen denotes: CD45RA+ positively selected.

The nucleotide sequence is TGTGCCAGCAGTTTATCAGAGACCCAGTACTTC. It specifies CASSLSETQYF. Recombination joined TRBV28 with TRBJ2-5; the D gene remains uncertain. The germline V gene provides CDR1 MDHEN and CDR2 SYDVKM. Including the terminal cysteine and phenylalanine, the CDR3 comprises 11 residues. CDR3 DNA is the only sequence kept; it has 33 bases, read in frame from the first base. V was cut back by 1 base and J by 4 bases, leaving a gap of 1 base between them.